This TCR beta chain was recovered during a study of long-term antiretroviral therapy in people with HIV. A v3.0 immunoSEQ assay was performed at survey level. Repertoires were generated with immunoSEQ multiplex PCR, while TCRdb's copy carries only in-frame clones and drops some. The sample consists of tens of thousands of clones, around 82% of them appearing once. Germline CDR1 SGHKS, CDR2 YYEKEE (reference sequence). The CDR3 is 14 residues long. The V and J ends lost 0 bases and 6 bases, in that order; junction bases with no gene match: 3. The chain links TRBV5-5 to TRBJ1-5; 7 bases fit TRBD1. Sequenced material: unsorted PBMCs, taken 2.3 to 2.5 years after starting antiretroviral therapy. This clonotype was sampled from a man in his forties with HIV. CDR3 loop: CASSLGQGRQPQHF. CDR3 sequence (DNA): TGTGCCAGCAGCTTGGGACAGGGTCGTCAGCCCCAGCATTTT. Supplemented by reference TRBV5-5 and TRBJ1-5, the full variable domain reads DAGVTQSPTHLIKTRGQQVTLRCSPISGHKSVSWYQQVLGQGPQFIFQYYEKEERGRGNFPDRFSARQFPNYSSELNVNALLLGDSALYLCASSLGQGRQPQHFGDGTRLSIL.